This T cell receptor (beta chain) was found in a study of blood T cell repertoires in COVID-19. About the study: The origin of the acute and convalescent COVID-19 samples was the United States, Italy and Spain.

The CDR3 is 14 amino acids. Looked up from germline, CDR1 is PRHDT and CDR2 is FYEKMQ (reference sequence). With V trimmed by 5 bases and J by 5 bases, 8 bases remained unmatched. As processed by the authors: Cell counts per sample came from amplifying reference gene primers. Sequencing used immunoSEQ multiplex PCR; TCRdb keeps in-frame clones, though not all of them. That table is the source of V, J and clone size, and D and trimming were worked out from the DNA. Of 150,000 or so clones listed, 70% to 85% are singletons. Followed over time, Seattle patients had been enrolled while infection was active.

This chain joins TRBV13 and TRBJ1-1, with TRBD1 matching 7 bases. The sample comprised peripheral blood. The clonotype comes from a man in his fifties or sixties with COVID-19, enrolled during active disease. CDR3 protein: CASSSKSGGTEAFF. The CDR3 coding sequence is TGTGCCAGCAGCAGCAAATCAGGGGGGACTGAAGCTTTCTTT.